Listed here are 17 T cell receptor beta chains from one sample, sequenced in a study of blood T cell repertoires in COVID-19. Assay used: immunoSEQ multiplex PCR; TCRdb lists only in-frame clones, some missing. The data show 400,000 to 450,000 clones, roughly 90% seen once. Source material: peripheral blood. All receptors derive from a woman between 25 and 40 years old with active or convalescent COVID-19.

CDR3 DNA: TGCAGCGTTGTAGACAGGGGCCAGTACGAGCAGTACTTC. It encodes CSVVDRGQYEQYF. This chain joins TRBV29-1 and TRBJ2-7; 8 bases agree with TRBD1. V gave up 4 bases and J gave up 4 bases; unmatched junction bases: 6. Germline CDR1 is SQVTM and CDR2 is ANQGSEA. The CDR3 totals 13 residues.

CDR3 bases: TGTGCCAGTACAAAGCGGGGAATCACAGATACGCAGTATTTT. Its translation is CASTKRGITDTQYF. The chain combines TRBV19 with TRBJ2-3; 7 bases fit TRBD2. V lost 7 bases, J lost 2 bases, and 6 bases stayed unmatched. Germline CDR1 and CDR2: LNHDA and SQIVND (reference sequence). The CDR3 runs 14 residues.

The chain couples TRBV11-2 to TRBJ2-7; no clear D. CDR3 length equals 15 residues. Trimming took 1 base from V and 3 from J, leaving 13 bases between them. The germline gives CDR1 SGHAT, CDR2 FQNNGV. The CDR3 nucleotides read TGTGCCAGCAGCTTAGCTTATTTGAGCGACTACGAGCAGTACTTC. Its translation: CASSLAYLSDYEQYF.

This clone appeared a few times. V is TRBV29-1 and J is TRBJ1-1; possible D gene TRBD1, 6 bases. The CDR3 length is 13 residues. CDR1 and CDR2 from the germline V gene are SQVTM and ANQGSEA. Trimming removed 5 bases from V and 4 bases from J, with 14 bases in between. The CDR3 coding sequence is TGCAGCGTTCCTTCAGGGGAGCGCACTGAAGCTTTCTTT. Translation: CSVPSGERTEAFF.

This clone appeared a single time. Germline and junction disagree at one end, which may indicate a read error. The rearrangement links TRBV5-5 to TRBJ1-2, with 9 nucleotides matching TRBD1. CDR3 length: 13 residues. Per the germline V gene, CDR1 is SGHKS and CDR2 is YYEKEE (reference sequence). CDR3 sequence (DNA): TGTGCCAGCATCTTGGACAGGGGCCAGGGCTACACCTTC. Encoded protein: CASILDRGQGYTF.

This rearrangement joins TRBV2 to TRBJ2-7, with 7 positions matching TRBD1. The CDR3 is 14 residues long. From germline, CDR1 is SNHLY and CDR2 FYNNEI. The ends lost 3 bases at V and 6 bases at J; junction bases unmatched: 8. CDR3 protein: CASSEGRGFGEQYF. As DNA, the CDR3 is TGTGCCAGCAGTGAGGGCAGGGGGTTTGGCGAGCAGTACTTC.

This chain uses TRBV19 with TRBJ2-3; TRBD2 matches at 7 bases. Germline CDR1 reads LNHDA; CDR2 reads SQIVND (reference sequence). The CDR3 consists of 16 residues. With 8 bases clipped from V and 1 base from J, the junction kept 12 bases outside the gene matches. DNA for the CDR3: TGTGCCAGTCTCGAGCATGGGGGGGGACGCACAGATACGCAGTATTTT. It translates to CASLEHGGGRTDTQYF.

The V call is TRBV7-9, the J call TRBJ2-2, with 9 positions matching TRBD1. Germline CDR1 is SEHNR and CDR2 is FQNEAQ (reference sequence). The CDR3 is 19 amino acids. The V segment lost 1 base and the J segment 4 bases; nucleotides outside the gene matches: 13. CDR3 sequence: CASSLGLLGQGSGTGELFF. CDR3 coding DNA: TGTGCCAGCAGCTTAGGACTTTTGGGACAGGGCTCCGGCACCGGGGAGCTGTTTTTT.

The chain joins TRBV4-1 to TRBJ2-7; D is ambiguous. The V end lost 1 base, the J end lost 4 bases, and 14 bases lay between the germline ends. Germline CDR1 and CDR2: MGHRA and YSYEKL. CDR3 size: 15 residues. The DNA of the CDR3 is TGCGCCAGCAGCCAAGGCGGCGGCCAATTGTACGAGCAGTACTTC. Translated, it gives CASSQGGGQLYEQYF.

The V and J genes are TRBV6-5 and TRBJ1-1; D not certain. CDR1 is MNHEY and CDR2 is SVGAGI in the germline V gene. The CDR3 runs to 13 residues. Trimming took 5 bases from V and 1 from J, leaving 8 bases between them. CDR3 bases: TGTGCCAGCAGTCGCCAGGAGAACACTGAAGCTTTCTTT. It is translated as CASSRQENTEAFF.

This chain connects TRBV2 to TRBJ1-2; 8 positions agree with TRBD1. This CDR3 is 13 amino acids long. Germline V CDR1 and CDR2: SNHLY, FYNNEI. J lost 6 bases, V lost 1 base, and 1 base had no gene match. The CDR3 bases are TGTGCCAGCAGTGAAGAGACAGGGGATGGCTACACCTTC. Residues: CASSEETGDGYTF.

V and J are TRBV2 and TRBJ1-2; the match to TRBD1 covers 11 bases. The CDR3 sequence is 17 residues long. Per germline, CDR1 SNHLY and CDR2 FYNNEI. After removal of 6 bases from V and 4 bases from J, the junction contained 13 bases not matched to a gene. The CDR3 DNA is TGTGCCAGCAGGAATCCGGGACAGGGGGACAGCACCTATGGCTACACCTTC. Translating it yields CASRNPGQGDSTYGYTF.

This chain uses TRBV3-1 (or the pseudogene TRBV3-2) with TRBJ1-6, with D perhaps matching TRBD1 (5 bases). Germline CDR1 and CDR2: LGHDT and YNNKEL (reference sequence). This CDR3 contains 16 residues. Deletions cut 1 base from V and 10 bases from J, with 17 bases between. CDR3 in amino acids: CASSQATASAGSPLHF. DNA of the CDR3: TGTGCCAGCAGCCAAGCGACAGCGTCCGCAGGGTCACCCCTCCACTTT.

This chain links TRBV5-1 with TRBJ1-2; 8 nucleotides agree with TRBD1. The germline gives CDR1 SGHRS, CDR2 YFSETQ. V dropped 0 bases and J dropped 6; count of bases not matched to a gene: 4. The CDR3 totals 14 residues. CDR3 sequence reads: CASSLARGQDGYTF. The CDR3 DNA sequence: TGCGCCAGCAGCTTGGCTAGGGGACAGGATGGCTACACCTTC. The full variable domain, with the rest looked up from reference TRBV5-1 and TRBJ1-2, is KAGVTQTPRYLIKTRGQQVTLSCSPISGHRSVSWYQQTPGQGLQFLFEYFSETQRNKGNFPGRFSGRQFSNSRSEMNVSTLELGDSALYLCASSLARGQDGYTFGSGTRLTVV.

The V call is TRBV6-1, the J call TRBJ1-3, with D uncertain. V dropped 2 bases and J dropped 3 bases, with 14 bases sitting between them. Per germline, CDR1 MNHNS and CDR2 SASEGT. The CDR3 spans 16 residues. CDR3 residues: CASSETESGFGNTIYF. DNA for the CDR3: TGTGCCAGCAGTGAAACGGAATCGGGGTTTGGAAACACCATATATTTT.

This chain connects TRBV6-5 to TRBJ2-4, with a possible D match to TRBD2 (6 bases). V lost 6 bases and J 9 bases, leaving 18 bases between the germline ends. Germline CDR1 and CDR2: MNHEY and SVGAGI. The CDR3 is made up of 14 amino acids. The CDR3 sequence is CASRGDGPGGIQYF. The CDR3 DNA reads TGTGCCAGCAGGGGAGACGGTCCCGGGGGCATTCAGTACTTC.

This chain links TRBV6-5 with TRBJ2-5, with TRBD2 as a possible D gene (5 bases). Germline loops: CDR1 MNHEY, CDR2 SVGAGI. This CDR3 contains 15 residues. Deletions cut 5 bases from V and 7 bases from J, with 20 bases between. CDR3 loop: CASSSPGRIGVTQYF. CDR3 nucleotide sequence: TGTGCCAGCAGTAGCCCGGGGAGAATCGGGGTGACCCAGTACTTC.